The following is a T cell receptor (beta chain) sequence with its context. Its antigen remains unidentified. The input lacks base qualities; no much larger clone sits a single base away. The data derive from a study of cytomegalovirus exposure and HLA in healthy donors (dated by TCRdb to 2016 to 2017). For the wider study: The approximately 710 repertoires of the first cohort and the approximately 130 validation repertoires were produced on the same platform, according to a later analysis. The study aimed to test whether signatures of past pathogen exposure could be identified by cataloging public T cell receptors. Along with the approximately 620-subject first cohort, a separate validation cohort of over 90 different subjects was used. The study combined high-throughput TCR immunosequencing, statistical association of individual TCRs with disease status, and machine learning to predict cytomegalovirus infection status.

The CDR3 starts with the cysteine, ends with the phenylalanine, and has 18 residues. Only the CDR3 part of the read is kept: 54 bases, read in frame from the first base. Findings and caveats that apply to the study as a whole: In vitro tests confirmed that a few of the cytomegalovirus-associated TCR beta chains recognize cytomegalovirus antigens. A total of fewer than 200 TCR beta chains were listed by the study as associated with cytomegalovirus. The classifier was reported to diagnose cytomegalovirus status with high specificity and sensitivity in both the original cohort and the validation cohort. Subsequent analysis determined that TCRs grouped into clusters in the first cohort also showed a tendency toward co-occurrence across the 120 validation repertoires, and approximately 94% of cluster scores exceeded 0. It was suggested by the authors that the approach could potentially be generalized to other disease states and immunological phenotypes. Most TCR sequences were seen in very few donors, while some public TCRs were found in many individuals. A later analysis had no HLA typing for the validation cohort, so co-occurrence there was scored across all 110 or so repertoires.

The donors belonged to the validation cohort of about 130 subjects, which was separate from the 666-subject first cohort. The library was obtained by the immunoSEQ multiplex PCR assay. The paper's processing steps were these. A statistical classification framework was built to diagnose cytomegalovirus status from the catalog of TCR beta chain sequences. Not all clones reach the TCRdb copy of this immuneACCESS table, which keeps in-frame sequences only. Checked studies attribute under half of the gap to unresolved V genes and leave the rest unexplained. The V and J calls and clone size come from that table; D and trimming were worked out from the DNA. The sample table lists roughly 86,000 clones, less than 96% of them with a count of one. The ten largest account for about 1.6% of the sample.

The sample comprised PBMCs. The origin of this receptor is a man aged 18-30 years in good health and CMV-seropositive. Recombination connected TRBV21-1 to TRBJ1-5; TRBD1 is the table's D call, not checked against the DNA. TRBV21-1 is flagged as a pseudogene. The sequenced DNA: TGTGCCAGCAGCAAGCTAGTTGTTTTGACAGGTGAAAATCAGCCCCAGCATTTT. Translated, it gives CASSKLVVLTGENQPQHF.